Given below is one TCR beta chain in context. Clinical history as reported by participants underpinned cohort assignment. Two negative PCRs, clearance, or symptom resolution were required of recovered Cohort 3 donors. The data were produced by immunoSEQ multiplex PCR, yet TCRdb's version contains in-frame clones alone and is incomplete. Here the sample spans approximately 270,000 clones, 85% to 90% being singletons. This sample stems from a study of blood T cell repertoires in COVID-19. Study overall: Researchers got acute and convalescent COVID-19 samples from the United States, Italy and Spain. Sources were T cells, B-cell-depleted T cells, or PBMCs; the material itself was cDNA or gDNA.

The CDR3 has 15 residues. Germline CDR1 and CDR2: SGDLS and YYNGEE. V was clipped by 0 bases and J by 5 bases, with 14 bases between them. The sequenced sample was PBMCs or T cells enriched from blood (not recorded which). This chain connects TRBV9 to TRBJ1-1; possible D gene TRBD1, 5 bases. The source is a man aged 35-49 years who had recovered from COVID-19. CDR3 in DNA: TGTGCCAGCAGCGTAGTTGGCAGGGTGGGGACTGAAGCTTTCTTT. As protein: CASSVVGRVGTEAFF.